These 26 T cell receptor beta chains were all obtained from the same sample, sequenced in a study of graft-versus-host responses after intestinal transplantation. Clones were read by immunoSEQ multiplex PCR, and TCRdb kept only the in-frame ones, dropping some. The data contain fewer than 60,000 clones, about 81% of them singletons. Their recognized antigens are unknown. Sequencing used unstimulated CD4+ T cells sorted from spleen or lymph node cells, obtained before transplant. The receptors were sampled from a human donor who was the organ donor for an intestinal transplant.

V usage is TRBV6-6 and J usage is TRBJ2-7; D remains unclear. The CDR3 is made up of 13 amino acids. Looked up from germline, CDR1 is MNHNY and CDR2 is SVGAGI (reference sequence). With 6 bases removed from V and 5 bases from J, the gap between germline ends came to 14 bases. The CDR3 coding sequence is TGTGCCAGCAGGCAGGCCGACATTGACGAGCAGTACTTC. Translated: CASRQADIDEQYF.

The CDR3 DNA follows: TGTGCCAGCGGGGCACTAGCGGCCACGCAGTATTTT. It encodes CASGALAATQYF. The V gene is TRBV2, the J gene TRBJ2-3, with TRBD2 identical over 8 bases. CDR1 and CDR2 from the germline V gene are SNHLY and FYNNEI. With 8 bases clipped from V and 9 bases from J, the junction kept 7 bases outside the gene matches. This CDR3 spans 12 amino acids.

The chain employs TRBV30 and TRBJ2-7, with a weak D call TRBD2 (6 bases). V lost 0 bases, J lost 7 bases, and 28 bases lay in between. The CDR3 is 18 amino acids. CDR1 is GTSNPN, CDR2 SVGIG, per germline (reference sequence). CDR3 protein: CAWSVSVYRRWGLREQYF. The CDR3, as DNA: TGTGCCTGGAGTGTAAGCGTTTATCGGCGCTGGGGACTGAGGGAGCAGTACTTC.

The chain links TRBV5-4 to TRBJ2-1, with 7 bases identical to TRBD1. Unmatched junction bases numbered 9, after V lost 2 bases and J lost 10 bases. The CDR3 loop spans 14 amino acids. The V gene's germline CDR1 is SGHNT and CDR2 YYREEE (reference sequence). In nucleotides, the CDR3 is TGTGCCAGCAGCTTAGCCCCGACAGGGTACGAGCAGTTCTTC. Translated, it gives CASSLAPTGYEQFF.

CDR3 in DNA: TGTGCCCACTGGAGGGGCTACACTGAAGCTTTCTTT. This translates into CAHWRGYTEAFF. The chain carries TRBV30 and TRBJ1-1; the D gene is possibly TRBD1 (5 bases). The CDR3 sequence is 12 residues long. With 8 bases removed from V and 3 bases from J, the gap between germline ends came to 13 bases. Germline V gene data show CDR1 as GTSNPN and CDR2 as SVGIG (reference sequence).

This sequence joins TRBV5-4 and TRBJ2-3; 7 nucleotides match TRBD2. The CDR3 has 17 amino acids. Germline CDR1 reads SGHNT; CDR2 reads YYREEE (reference sequence). V lost 0 bases and J lost 8; bases outside the gene matches: 15. This CDR3 is CASSLDATSKSVGTQYF. The CDR3, as DNA: TGTGCCAGCAGCTTGGACGCGACTAGCAAATCGGTCGGTACGCAGTATTTT. The entire variable domain, with the rest obtained from reference TRBV5-4 and TRBJ2-3, is as follows: ETGVTQSPTHLIKTRGQQVTLRCSSQSGHNTVSWYQQALGQGPQFIFQYYREEENGRGNFPPRFSGLQFPNYSSELNVNALELDDSALYLCASSLDATSKSVGTQYFGPGTRLTVL.

This rearrangement joins TRBV7-2 to TRBJ2-2; TRBD2 agrees at 13 bases. Germline V gives CDR1 SGHTA, CDR2 FQGNSA. The CDR3 totals 17 residues. With 5 bases clipped from V and 2 bases from J, the junction kept 5 bases outside the gene matches. CDR3 in amino acids: CASSLGLAGSNTGELFF. CDR3 coding DNA: TGTGCCAGCAGCCTGGGACTAGCGGGGTCCAACACCGGGGAGCTGTTTTTT.

The genes are TRBV30 and TRBJ2-5; D unclear. The CDR3 consists of 12 residues. V dropped 5 bases and J dropped 1 base, with 8 bases sitting between them. Germline loops: CDR1 GTSNPN, CDR2 SVGIG (reference sequence). CDR3 bases: TGTGCCTGGGGGCCTAGCCAAGAGACCCAGTACTTC. It translates to CAWGPSQETQYF.

The V call is TRBV5-4, the J call TRBJ2-7, with 11 bases that match TRBD1. The CDR3 has 14 residues. The germline gives CDR1 SGHNT, CDR2 YYREEE (reference sequence). After removal of 7 bases from V and 1 base from J, the junction contained 4 bases not matched to a gene. The CDR3 sequence is CASSGTGGSYEQYF. CDR3 in DNA: TGTGCCAGCTCCGGGACAGGGGGGTCCTACGAGCAGTACTTC.

The chain employs TRBV6-5 and TRBJ1-1; a possible D gene is TRBD1 (5 bases). CDR1 is MNHEY, CDR2 SVGAGI, per germline. Trimming left V 5 bases short and J 5 bases short, with 15 bases between. The CDR3 is 14 amino acids. The CDR3 region is CASSERRGRTEAFF. The CDR3 region has the DNA TGTGCCAGCAGTGAAAGGAGGGGAAGGACTGAAGCTTTCTTT.

The V and J genes are TRBV27 and TRBJ2-3; D perhaps matches TRBD2 (6 bases). Germline CDR1 MNHEY, CDR2 SMNVEV (reference sequence). There are 13 residues in the CDR3. Trimming removed 5 bases from V and 2 bases from J, with 8 bases in between. CDR3 sequence reads: CASSRGLTDTQYF. In DNA, the CDR3 is TGTGCCAGCAGTCGGGGACTCACAGATACGCAGTATTTT.

Comment on this clone: Other DNA sequences in this specimen translate into the identical CDR3. The V gene is TRBV4-1, the J gene TRBJ2-7; D is unclear. Germline CDR1 and CDR2: MGHRA and YSYEKL. The CDR3 extends over 15 amino acids. The V and J ends lost 3 bases and 0 bases respectively, with 12 bases between them. This CDR3 is CASSQGSGPSYEQYF. Here the CDR3 DNA reads TGCGCCAGCAGCCAGGGAAGTGGCCCCTCCTACGAGCAGTACTTC.

The DNA of the CDR3 is TGTGCCAGCAGCCGGGACAACTATGGCTACACCTTC. Protein: CASSRDNYGYTF. The genes are TRBV11-2 and TRBJ1-2; perhaps TRBD1 as D (5 bases). The CDR3 extends over 12 amino acids. Trimming cost V 5 bases and J 2 bases, with 6 bases left between them. Germline CDR1 is SGHAT and CDR2 is FQNNGV.

This clone was seen only a few times. V gene TRBV6-6 combines with J gene TRBJ1-5; D perhaps matches TRBD1 (5 bases). The CDR3 is made up of 15 amino acids. V was trimmed by 7 bases and J by 5 bases, leaving 18 bases between them. Germline loops: CDR1 MNHNY, CDR2 SVGAGI (reference sequence). CDR3 coding DNA: TGTGCCAGCACCCAAAGAGGGGCGGGGGATCAGCCCCAGCATTTT. Residues: CASTQRGAGDQPQHF.

V and J are TRBV5-6 and TRBJ2-3; a possible D gene is TRBD2 (5 bases). V lost 6 bases, J lost 5 bases, and 13 bases lay in between. The CDR3 extends over 13 amino acids. Germline CDR1 is SGHDT and CDR2 is YYEEEE. The CDR3 region is CASTGGRQDTQYF. As DNA, the CDR3 is TGTGCCAGCACCGGAGGTAGGCAAGATACGCAGTATTTT.

The chain combines TRBV6-4 with TRBJ1-5; no definite D call. V dropped 0 bases and J dropped 5 bases, with 5 bases sitting between them. CDR1 and CDR2 (germline): MRHNA, SNTAGT. There are 13 residues in the CDR3. CDR3 protein: CASSDSPDQPQHF. For the CDR3, the DNA is TGTGCCAGCAGTGACTCCCCTGATCAGCCCCAGCATTTT.

This rearrangement joins TRBV2 to TRBJ1-4; 8 nucleotides line up with TRBD1. CDR1 is SNHLY and CDR2 is FYNNEI in the germline V gene. J gave up 3 bases and V 6 bases, and 6 bases lay outside the gene matches. CDR3 length: 15 residues. CDR3: CASRAQGAPNEKLFF. DNA of the CDR3: TGTGCCAGCAGAGCGCAGGGGGCCCCTAATGAAAAACTGTTTTTT. The full variable domain, with the rest looked up from reference TRBV2 and TRBJ1-4, is EPEVTQTPSHQVTQMGQEVILRCVPISNHLYFYWYRQILGQKVEFLVSFYNNEISEKSEIFDDQFSVERPDGSNFTLKIRSTKLEDSAMYFCASRAQGAPNEKLFFGSGTQLSVL.

This clone was observed once. The chain has TRBV5-1 and TRBJ2-1; 11 bases match TRBD2. In germline, CDR1 is SGHRS, CDR2 YFSETQ. This CDR3 comprises 13 residues. V was clipped by 5 bases and J by 6 bases; unmatched bases: 1. The CDR3 DNA sequence: TGCGCCAGCAGTAGCGGGAGGGCCAATGAGCAGTTCTTC. Residues: CASSSGRANEQFF. Using reference TRBV5-1 and TRBJ2-1 for the parts outside the CDR3, the full variable domain is KAGVTQTPRYLIKTRGQQVTLSCSPISGHRSVSWYQQTPGQGLQFLFEYFSETQRNKGNFPGRFSGRQFSNSRSEMNVSTLELGDSALYLCASSSGRANEQFFGPGTRLTVL.

The chain uses TRBV6-5 and TRBJ2-7; 12 positions agree with TRBD2. The CDR3 has 15 amino acids. CDR1 and CDR2 from the germline V gene are MNHEY and SVGAGI. Losses at the gene ends were 6 bases for V and 0 bases for J; bases not matched to a gene: 3. As DNA, the CDR3 is TGTGCCAGCAGGCAGACTAGCGGGAGCTCCTACGAGCAGTACTTC. Residues: CASRQTSGSSYEQYF.

V and J are TRBV5-5 and TRBJ1-3; D remains ambiguous. V was trimmed by 4 bases and J by 7 bases, leaving 18 bases between them. CDR3 size: 15 residues. The germline V gene encodes CDR1 SGHKS and CDR2 YYEKEE (reference sequence). Written as DNA, the CDR3 is TGTGCCAGCAGCCTCCCGTTGGGCCTCCCCAACACCATATATTTT. It is translated as CASSLPLGLPNTIYF.

The chain combines TRBV6-5 with TRBJ1-2; no definite D call. The germline V gene encodes CDR1 MNHEY and CDR2 SVGAGI. V dropped 4 bases and J dropped 9 bases, with 15 bases sitting between them. The CDR3 extends over 13 amino acids. As DNA, the CDR3 is TGTGCCAGCAGTTCCAGCGGGGAGAGAAGCTACACCTTC. Translated: CASSSSGERSYTF.

The chain links TRBV5-6 to TRBJ1-3; a possible D gene is TRBD1 (6 bases). V lost 7 bases and J lost 4, with 21 bases in between. CDR1 SGHDT and CDR2 YYEEEE come from the germline V gene. This CDR3 contains 16 residues. CDR3 bases: TGTGCCAGCGGACACCGGACAGCTGGCCGAGGAAACACCATATATTTT. Protein: CASGHRTAGRGNTIYF.

V gene TRBV25-1 combines with J gene TRBJ2-5; D call uncertain. The CDR3 totals 13 residues. V lost 1 base and J lost 0, with 3 bases in between. CDR1 and CDR2 (germline): MGHDK, SYGVNS. CDR3 DNA sequence: TGTGCCAGCAGTGAATGGGACCAAGAGACCCAGTACTTC. Translated, it gives CASSEWDQETQYF.

This clone occurred a few times. The chain couples TRBV6-1 to TRBJ1-1, with unresolved D. The CDR3 consists of 11 residues. Germline V lookup: CDR1 MNHNS, CDR2 SASEGT. The V end lost 4 bases, the J end lost 1 base, and 1 base lay between the germline ends. The CDR3 nucleotides read TGTGCCAGCAGTGGGAACACTGAAGCTTTCTTT. It yields the protein CASSGNTEAFF.

The chain carries TRBV4-1 and TRBJ1-2; 10 bases align to TRBD1. CDR1 and CDR2 (germline): MGHRA, YSYEKL. The CDR3 extends over 14 amino acids. Trimming cost V 2 bases and J 5 bases; bases outside gene matches: 2. CDR3 coding DNA: TGCGCCAGCAGCCAACGGGACAGGGGTTATGGCTACACCTTC. This sequence encodes CASSQRDRGYGYTF.

The rearrangement uses TRBV18 and TRBJ1-1; D gene ambiguous. V was trimmed by 2 bases and J by 1 base, leaving 5 bases between them. Germline V lookup: CDR1 KGHSH, CDR2 LQKENI. This CDR3 comprises 13 residues. In nucleotides, the CDR3 is TGTGCCAGCTCACCAGGTGGGAACACTGAAGCTTTCTTT. Translating it yields CASSPGGNTEAFF.